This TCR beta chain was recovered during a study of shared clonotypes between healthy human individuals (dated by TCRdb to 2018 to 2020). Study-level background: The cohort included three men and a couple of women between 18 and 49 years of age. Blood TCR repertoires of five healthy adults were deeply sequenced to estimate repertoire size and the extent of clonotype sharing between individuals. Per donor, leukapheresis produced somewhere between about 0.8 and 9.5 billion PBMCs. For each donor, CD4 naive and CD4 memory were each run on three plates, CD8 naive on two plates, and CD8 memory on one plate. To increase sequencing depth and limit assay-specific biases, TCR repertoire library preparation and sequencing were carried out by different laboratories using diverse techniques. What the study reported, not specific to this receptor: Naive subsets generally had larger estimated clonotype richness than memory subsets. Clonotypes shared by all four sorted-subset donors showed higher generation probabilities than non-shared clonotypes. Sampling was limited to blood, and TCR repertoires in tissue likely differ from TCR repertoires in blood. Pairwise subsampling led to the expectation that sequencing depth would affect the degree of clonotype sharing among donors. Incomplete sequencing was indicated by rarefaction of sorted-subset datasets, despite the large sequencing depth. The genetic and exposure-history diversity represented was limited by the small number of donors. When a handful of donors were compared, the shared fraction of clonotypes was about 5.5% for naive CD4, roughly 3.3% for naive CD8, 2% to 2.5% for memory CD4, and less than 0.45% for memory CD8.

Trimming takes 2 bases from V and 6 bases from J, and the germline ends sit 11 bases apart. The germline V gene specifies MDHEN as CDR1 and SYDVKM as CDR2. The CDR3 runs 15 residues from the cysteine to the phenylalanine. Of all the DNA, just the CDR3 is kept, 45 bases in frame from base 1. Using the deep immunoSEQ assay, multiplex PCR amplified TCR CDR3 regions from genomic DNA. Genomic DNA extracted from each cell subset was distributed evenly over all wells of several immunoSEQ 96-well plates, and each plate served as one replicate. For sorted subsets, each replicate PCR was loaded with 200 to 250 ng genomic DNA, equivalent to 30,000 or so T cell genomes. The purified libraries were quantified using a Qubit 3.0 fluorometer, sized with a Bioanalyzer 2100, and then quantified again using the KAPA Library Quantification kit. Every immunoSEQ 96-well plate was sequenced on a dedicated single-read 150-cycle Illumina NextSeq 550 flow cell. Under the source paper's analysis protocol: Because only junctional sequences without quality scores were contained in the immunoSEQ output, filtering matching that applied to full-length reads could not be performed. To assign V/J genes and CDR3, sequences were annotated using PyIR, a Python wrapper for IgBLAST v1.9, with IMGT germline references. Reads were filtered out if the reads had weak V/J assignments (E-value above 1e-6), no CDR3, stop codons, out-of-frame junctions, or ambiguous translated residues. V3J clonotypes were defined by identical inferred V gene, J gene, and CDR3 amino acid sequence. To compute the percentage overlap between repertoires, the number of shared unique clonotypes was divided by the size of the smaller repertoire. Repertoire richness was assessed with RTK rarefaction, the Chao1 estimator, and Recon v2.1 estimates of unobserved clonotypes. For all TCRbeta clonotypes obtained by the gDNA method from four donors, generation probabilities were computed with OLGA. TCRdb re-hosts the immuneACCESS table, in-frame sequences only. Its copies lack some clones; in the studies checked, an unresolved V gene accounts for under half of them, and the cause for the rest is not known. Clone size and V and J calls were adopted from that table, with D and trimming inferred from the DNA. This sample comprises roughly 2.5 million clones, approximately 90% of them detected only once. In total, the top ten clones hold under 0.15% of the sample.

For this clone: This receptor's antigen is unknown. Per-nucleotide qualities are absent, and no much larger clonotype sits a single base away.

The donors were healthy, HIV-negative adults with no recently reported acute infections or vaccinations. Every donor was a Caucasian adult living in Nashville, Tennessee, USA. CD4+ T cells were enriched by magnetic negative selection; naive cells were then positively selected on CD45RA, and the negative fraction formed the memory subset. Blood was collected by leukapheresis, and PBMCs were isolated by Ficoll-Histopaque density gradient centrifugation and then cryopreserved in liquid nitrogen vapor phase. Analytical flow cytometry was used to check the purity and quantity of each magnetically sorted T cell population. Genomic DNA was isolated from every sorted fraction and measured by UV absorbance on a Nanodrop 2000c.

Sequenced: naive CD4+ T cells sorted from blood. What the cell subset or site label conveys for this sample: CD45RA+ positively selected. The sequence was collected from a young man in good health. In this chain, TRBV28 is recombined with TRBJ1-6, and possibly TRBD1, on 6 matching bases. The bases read TGTGCCAGCAGTTTAATCCAGGGGTCTAATTCACCCCTCCACTTT. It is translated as CASSLIQGSNSPLHF. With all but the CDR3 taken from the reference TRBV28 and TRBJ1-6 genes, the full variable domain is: DVKVTQSSRYLVKRTGEKVFLECVQDMDHENMFWYRQDPGLGLRLIYFSYDVKMKEKGDIPEGYSVSREKKERFSLILESASTNQTSMYLCASSLIQGSNSPLHFGNGTRLTVT.